The next 18 T cell receptor beta chains were all read from a single sample in a study of response to subunit inactivated influenza vaccine. TCRdb ran MiXCR on the RT-PCR reads and lists one entry per CDR3 protein. The repertoire includes about 520,000 distinct CDR3 sequences, about 25% of them detected once, and 1.5% to 2% sits in the top ten. The sample was CD4+ T cells sorted from PBMCs, taken around 5 days after vaccination. These receptors were obtained from a man between 45 and 60 years old who received an inactivated influenza vaccine.

This rearrangement joins TRBV12-3 or TRBV12-4 to TRBJ1-1, with D unresolved. The ends were cut back, 7 bases at V and 7 bases at J, with 16 bases in the middle. The CDR3 is made up of 13 amino acids. The chain's CDR3 is CASTSYTWGEAFF. In DNA, the CDR3 is TGTGCCAGCACCTCATACACATGGGGTGAAGCTTTCTTT.

On this clonotype itself: The junction differs from germline at one of its ends, possibly a read error. The V gene is TRBV18, the J gene TRBJ2-4; the D gene could be TRBD1 or TRBD2 (5 bases each). This CDR3 is 15 amino acids long. Looked up from germline, CDR1 is KGHSH and CDR2 is LQKENI. CDR3 nucleotides: TGTGCCAGCTCACCAGCTACGGGGCTTTTGAACATACAGTACTTC. Translating gives CASSPATGLLNIQYF. Based on the CDR3 plus reference TRBV18 and TRBJ2-4, the full variable domain is NAGVMQNPRHLVRRRGQEARLRCSPMKGHSHVYWYRQLPEEGLKFMVYLQKENIIDESGMPKERFSAEFPKEGPSILRIQQVVRGDSAAYFCASSPATGLLNIQYFGAGTRLSVL.

This clonotype was detected many times. CDR3 nucleotide sequence: TGTGCCAGCAGTCCCGGGACAGAAAACACTGAAGCTTTCTTT. It yields the protein CASSPGTENTEAFF. This rearrangement joins TRBV12-3 or TRBV12-4 to TRBJ1-1; 7 nucleotides match TRBD1. Trimming removed 5 bases from V and 2 bases from J; junction bases left unmatched: 5. The CDR3 has 14 residues.

This clonotype was detected a few times. The CDR3, as DNA: TGTGCCAGCAACAACGGGGGGGGTACCTACGAGCAGTACTTC. Translated: CASNNGGGTYEQYF. This sequence joins TRBV28 and TRBJ2-7, with 8 bases aligning to TRBD2. Germline V gene data show CDR1 as MDHEN and CDR2 as SYDVKM. V was pared by 7 bases and J by 2 bases, with 7 bases of the junction left unmatched. CDR3 size: 14 residues.

V and J are TRBV12-3 or TRBV12-4 and TRBJ1-2; D possibly corresponds to TRBD1 (6 bases). With 5 bases removed from V and 7 bases from J, the gap between germline ends came to 14 bases. This CDR3 contains 13 residues. CDR3 DNA: TGTGCCAGCAGTGTTCTCCGGGGGGCTGGCTACACCTTC. Encoded protein: CASSVLRGAGYTF.

The chain uses TRBV20-1 and TRBJ2-7, with 10 bases that match TRBD2. The germline V gene has CDR1 DFQATT and CDR2 SNEGSKA (reference sequence). The CDR3 loop spans 17 amino acids. Trimming at V came to 5 bases and at J to 1 base, leaving 14 bases not matched to a gene. The CDR3 nucleotides are TGCAGTGCTGTCAAAAACATAGCGGGAGGCCCATCCTACGAGCAGTACTTC. Its translation is CSAVKNIAGGPSYEQYF.

This clonotype was found a few times. The chain combines TRBV5-1 with TRBJ2-7; D is perhaps TRBD2 (5 bases). This CDR3 has 14 residues. CDR1 is SGHRS, CDR2 YFSETQ, per germline. Trimming stripped 0 bases from V and 1 base from J, with 8 bases between. The chain's CDR3 is CASSLARESYEQYF. DNA of the CDR3: TGCGCCAGCAGCTTGGCGAGGGAGTCCTACGAGCAGTACTTC.

In this sample, this clonotype turned up a few times. V is TRBV29-1 and J is TRBJ2-1; D unclear. CDR1 SQVTM and CDR2 ANQGSEA come from the germline V gene. V lost 3 bases and J lost 4, with 7 bases in between. CDR3 length: 12 amino acids. CDR3 nucleotides: TGCAGCGTTGATCCCGATTACAATGAGCAGTTCTTC. It yields the protein CSVDPDYNEQFF.

The chain couples TRBV5-6 to TRBJ1-2; D unresolved. Trimming removed 0 bases from V and 4 bases from J, with 10 bases in between. Germline V gene lookup returns CDR1 SGHDT and CDR2 YYEEEE. The CDR3 covers 14 residues. The CDR3 region is CASSLVDVGYGYTF. For the CDR3, the DNA is TGTGCCAGCAGCTTGGTGGACGTAGGCTATGGCTACACCTTC.

The genes are TRBV29-1 and TRBJ2-5; 7 positions match TRBD1. Germline loops: CDR1 SQVTM, CDR2 ANQGSEA. The CDR3 is 13 residues long. V gave up 7 bases and J gave up 5 bases; unmatched junction bases: 10. The CDR3 nucleotides read TGCAGCGGACTAAAAGGGGGCAGGGAGACCCAGTACTTC. Translated: CSGLKGGRETQYF.

Concerning this clonotype itself: A read error may produce the germline difference seen at one junction end. The rearrangement joins TRBV12-3 or TRBV12-4 to TRBJ1-1; D gene uncertain. The CDR3 sequence is 12 residues long. This chain's CDR3 is CVSSHLNTEAFF. In DNA, the CDR3 is TGTGTCAGCAGTCACTTGAACACTGAAGCTTTCTTT.

This clonotype was recorded a few times. The chain has TRBV7-2 and TRBJ2-1, with D possibly called TRBD1 or TRBD2 (5 bases each). This CDR3 has 15 amino acids. The V gene's germline CDR1 is SGHTA and CDR2 FQGNSA. Trimming pared 8 bases from V and 7 bases from J, leaving 21 bases between. Here the CDR3 reads CASGLGRELWNEQFF. In nucleotides, the CDR3 is TGTGCCAGCGGTCTCGGCAGGGAGCTGTGGAATGAGCAGTTCTTC.

This chain connects TRBV7-3 to TRBJ2-1; possibly TRBD2 for D (5 bases). With 3 bases removed from V and 7 bases from J, the gap between germline ends came to 13 bases. Per the germline V gene, CDR1 is SGHTA and CDR2 is FQGTGA. The CDR3 covers 14 residues. This CDR3 is CASSFSSGRNEQFF. The DNA for the CDR3 is TGTGCCAGCAGCTTCTCCAGCGGCAGGAATGAGCAGTTCTTC.

This clonotype was counted a few times. The chain carries TRBV9 and TRBJ2-2; no reliable D call. This CDR3 has 15 amino acids. V was trimmed by 3 bases and J by 5 bases, leaving 14 bases between them. The germline V gene has CDR1 SGDLS and CDR2 YYNGEE. The CDR3 reads CASSATTPGTGELFF. DNA for the CDR3: TGTGCCAGCAGCGCCACAACTCCCGGGACCGGGGAGCTGTTTTTT.

The rearrangement uses TRBV3-1 and TRBJ2-7; TRBD2 matches at 11 bases. The V gene's germline CDR1 is LGHDT and CDR2 YNNKEL (reference sequence). After removal of 3 bases from V and 2 bases from J, the junction contained 3 bases not matched to a gene. The CDR3 totals 15 residues. The DNA of the CDR3 is TGTGCCAGCAGCCATTCTAGCGGGAGGCCCTACGAGCAGTACTTC. Its protein is CASSHSSGRPYEQYF.

This clonotype was counted a few times. V gene TRBV14 combines with J gene TRBJ2-7, with D unresolved. CDR1 and CDR2 from the germline V gene are SGHDN and FVKESK. Trimming took off 1 base at V and 3 bases at J, with 4 bases between the two ends. The CDR3 sequence is 12 residues long. Here the CDR3 reads CASSQAGYEQYF. Here the CDR3 DNA reads TGTGCCAGCAGCCAAGCGGGCTACGAGCAGTACTTC.

There are many counts of this clonotype. The CDR3: CASSASGGYEQYF. The CDR3 DNA reads as TGTGCCAGCAGCGCCTCAGGGGGCTACGAGCAGTACTTC. The chain combines TRBV7-3 with TRBJ2-7; TRBD1 matches at 7 bases. From germline, CDR1 is SGHTA and CDR2 FQGTGA. The CDR3 extends over 13 amino acids. V shed 5 bases and J 3 bases; nucleotides not matched to a gene: 4.

The chain links TRBV18 to TRBJ2-2; TRBD2 agrees at 10 bases. CDR3 size: 16 residues. The germline CDR1 and CDR2 sequences are KGHSH and LQKENI. Losses at the gene ends were 3 bases for V and 4 bases for J; bases not matched to a gene: 5. The DNA for the CDR3 is TGTGCCAGCTCACCTTCTAGCGGGAGAGCCACCGGGGAGCTGTTTTTT. Its translation: CASSPSSGRATGELFF.